This TCR beta chain was captured in a study of patients and donors after allogeneic stem cell transplantation. This clonotype was observed a few times. MiXCR, applied by TCRdb to the RT-PCR reads, yields one record per CDR3 protein. The sample contains some 150,000 distinct CDR3 sequences, roughly 35% of which appear only once. Germline CDR1 DFQATT, CDR2 SNEGSKA (reference sequence). The CDR3 covers 15 residues. Deletions cut 0 bases from V and 0 bases from J, with 11 bases between. This chain uses TRBV20-1 with TRBJ1-1; D may be TRBD1 (5 bases). The source is a human donor who was either an allogeneic HSCT recipient or a stem cell or donor lymphocyte infusion donor (not recorded which). It is not recorded whose cells these are; they may come from a transplant donor. Material: blood, either unsorted or a sorted T cell fraction (not recorded which). DNA for the CDR3: TGCAGTGCTAGAGATTGGCAGGGCATGAACACTGAAGCTTTCTTT. Translating gives CSARDWQGMNTEAFF.